This is a list of T cell receptor beta chains from one sample in a study of T cell responses to AZD1222 COVID-19 vaccine. The repertoire was sequenced with immunoSEQ multiplex PCR; TCRdb's copy has only in-frame clones and lacks some. Among some 120,000 clones listed, roughly 90% were seen once. Sequencing was performed on peripheral blood, taken on day 0 of AZD1222 vaccination. All receptors come from an adult in good health. Each CDR3 is given with its conserved first and last residue.

TRBV3-1/TRBV3-2	CASSPVQGHPYEQYF
TRBV2	CASRVGQGAFYEQYF
TRBV2	CASSETGAGEKLFF
TRBV7-8	CASSLGLAGNLLDSDTQYF
TRBV3-1/TRBV3-2	CASSHSISGRRYEQYF
TRBV19	CASSIAAMGEQYF
TRBV29-1	CSVEFDGELFF
TRBV24-1	CATSDPGTGWTETQYF
TRBV7-2	CASSSSLSGLHWFF
TRBV10-3	CAISESRDLYEQYF
TRBV25-1	CASSYSTVGEAFF
TRBV4-1	CASSSTLGQSNYGYTF
TRBV7-3	CASSPGGSTGELFF
TRBV9	CASRGDRGFSGELFF
TRBV9	CASSVEGFQEQFF
TRBV15	CATSKEGGPNYGYTF
TRBV2	CASSDRDRGQETQYF
TRBV9	CASSVGGGRASYNEQFF